This entry lists 25 T cell receptor beta chains sequenced from one sample in a study of blood T cell repertoires in COVID-19. Assay: immunoSEQ multiplex PCR; the TCRdb copy retains only in-frame clones and omits some. The sample holds about 33,000 clones, 78% seen once. Sequenced input: peripheral blood. These receptors originate from a man older than 75 with acute or convalescent COVID-19.

The rearrangement joins TRBV7-9 to TRBJ1-6, with TRBD1 matching over 8 bases. The CDR3 runs to 15 residues. The germline V gene encodes CDR1 SEHNR and CDR2 FQNEAQ (reference sequence). J gave up 9 bases and V 2 bases, and 6 bases lay outside the gene matches. CDR3 in amino acids: CASSLPGQVASPLHF. Here the CDR3 DNA reads TGTGCCAGCAGCTTACCGGGACAGGTAGCTTCACCCCTCCACTTT.

This chain joins TRBV5-1 and TRBJ1-6, with a tentative D call TRBD1 (5 bases). Germline values: CDR1 SGHRS, CDR2 YFSETQ. V lost 0 bases to trimming and J lost 6 bases, with 10 bases between them. This CDR3 region has 15 residues. CDR3 region: CASSLGGEGNSPLHF. CDR3 DNA sequence: TGCGCCAGCAGCTTGGGAGGGGAGGGTAATTCACCCCTCCACTTT. Supplemented by reference TRBV5-1 and TRBJ1-6, the full variable domain reads KAGVTQTPRYLIKTRGQQVTLSCSPISGHRSVSWYQQTPGQGLQFLFEYFSETQRNKGNFPGRFSGRQFSNSRSEMNVSTLELGDSALYLCASSLGGEGNSPLHFGNGTRLTVT.

This clone occurred a few times. V is TRBV3-1 (or the pseudogene TRBV3-2) and J is TRBJ1-2; 9 nucleotides align to TRBD1. V was pared by 1 base and J by 7 bases, with 7 bases of the junction left unmatched. CDR1 LGHDT and CDR2 YNNKEL come from the germline V gene (reference sequence). The CDR3 has 15 amino acids. CDR3 residues: CASSQVRQGVSGYTF. CDR3 bases: TGTGCCAGCAGCCAAGTCAGACAGGGGGTCTCTGGCTACACCTTC.

This clone was counted between two and nine times. The genes are TRBV4-3 and TRBJ1-1; tentative D call: TRBD1 (5 bases). V was clipped by 3 bases and J by 3 bases, with 14 bases between them. The CDR3 is 15 residues long. Germline CDR1 reads LGHNA; CDR2 reads YSLEER. This chain's CDR3 is CASSQGGTGDTEAFF. The CDR3 DNA sequence: TGCGCCAGCAGCCAGGGGGGGACGGGGGACACTGAAGCTTTCTTT.

The chain uses TRBV5-1 and TRBJ2-3; maybe TRBD2 (6 bases). The CDR3 covers 14 residues. The germline CDR1 and CDR2 sequences are SGHRS and YFSETQ. The V gene lost 2 bases and the J gene lost 3 bases, with 10 bases spanning the gap. The CDR3 DNA is TGCGCCAGCAGCTTAACCGCGGGGACAGATACGCAGTATTTT. Its translation is CASSLTAGTDTQYF. The full variable domain, its missing parts supplied by reference TRBV5-1 and TRBJ2-3, is KAGVTQTPRYLIKTRGQQVTLSCSPISGHRSVSWYQQTPGQGLQFLFEYFSETQRNKGNFPGRFSGRQFSNSRSEMNVSTLELGDSALYLCASSLTAGTDTQYFGPGTRLTVL.

The chain uses TRBV7-2 and TRBJ1-1; 7 bases fit TRBD1. V gave up 0 bases and J gave up 7 bases; unmatched junction bases: 5. The CDR3 runs to 14 residues. Looked up from germline, CDR1 is SGHTA and CDR2 is FQGNSA. CDR3 nucleotides: TGTGCCAGCAGCTTAGCGCCGCGACAGGGTGAAGCTTTCTTT. Translated, it gives CASSLAPRQGEAFF.

This clone was observed at least ten times. The CDR3 DNA follows: TGTGCCACCCATGAGGGTTCCGGGGATCCCACTGAAGCTTTCTTT. As protein: CATHEGSGDPTEAFF. The chain links TRBV6-5 to TRBJ1-1, with D unresolved. Germline V gene data show CDR1 as MNHEY and CDR2 as SVGAGI. Trimming took off 10 bases at V and 4 bases at J, with 22 bases between the two ends. The CDR3 is made up of 15 amino acids.

About this clone itself: A read error may produce the germline difference seen at one junction end. V usage is TRBV5-6 and J usage is TRBJ1-4; 9 nucleotides match TRBD1. The CDR3 contains 14 residues. The germline V gene has CDR1 SGHDT and CDR2 YYEEEE. CDR3 residues: CASGLGQGGEKLFF. The CDR3 bases are TGTGCCAGCGGCTTGGGACAGGGTGGGGAAAAACTGTTTTTT.

The chain combines TRBV6-6 with TRBJ1-2, with D unresolved. The CDR3 runs to 12 residues. V was shortened by 4 bases and J by 4 bases, with 7 bases between the two germline ends. Germline V lookup: CDR1 MNHNY, CDR2 SVGAGI (reference sequence). The CDR3 spells CASSSRSYGYTF. The CDR3 coding sequence is TGTGCCAGCAGTTCAAGGAGCTATGGCTACACCTTC.

The chain joins TRBV5-1 to TRBJ2-5; D remains ambiguous. V was pared by 4 bases and J by 1 base, with 11 bases between. Germline loops: CDR1 SGHRS, CDR2 YFSETQ. The CDR3 sequence is 14 residues long. CDR3 amino acids: CASSPLASQETQYF. In nucleotides, the CDR3 is TGCGCCAGCAGCCCGCTGGCATCCCAAGAGACCCAGTACTTC.

V gene TRBV24-1 combines with J gene TRBJ2-2; weak D call: TRBD1 (5 bases). CDR1 KGHDR and CDR2 SFDVKD come from the germline V gene. Trimming pared 8 bases from V and 4 bases from J, leaving 7 bases between. CDR3 length: 12 residues. The CDR3 bases are TGTGCCACCAAGGGGTCCACCGGGGAGCTGTTTTTT. It translates to CATKGSTGELFF.

V gene TRBV7-3 combines with J gene TRBJ2-3, with 10 nucleotides matching TRBD2. This CDR3 has 16 amino acids. Per the germline V gene, CDR1 is SGHTA and CDR2 is FQGTGA. Losses at the gene ends were 1 base for V and 5 bases for J; bases not matched to a gene: 6. CDR3 residues: CASSLRIAGGQDTQYF. CDR3 nucleotide sequence: TGTGCCAGCAGCTTAAGAATAGCGGGGGGCCAAGATACGCAGTATTTT. Supplemented by reference TRBV7-3 and TRBJ2-3, the full variable domain reads GAGVSQTPSNKVTEKGKYVELRCDPISGHTALYWYRQSLGQGPEFLIYFQGTGAADDSGLPNDRFFAVRPEGSVSTLKIQRTERGDSAVYLCASSLRIAGGQDTQYFGPGTRLTVL.

This chain joins TRBV10-3 and TRBJ2-2; 11 bases line up with TRBD1. In germline, CDR1 is ENHRY, CDR2 SYGVKD. This CDR3 has 15 amino acids. J lost 6 bases, V lost 4 bases, and 4 bases had no gene match. In DNA form, the CDR3 reads TGTGCCATCAGTGTTGGACAGGGGGCGGCCGGGGAGCTGTTTTTT. Protein: CAISVGQGAAGELFF.

This sequence joins TRBV6-4 and TRBJ2-1, with 8 bases identical to TRBD1. Per germline, CDR1 MRHNA and CDR2 SNTAGT. The trim removed 3 bases at V and 6 bases at J, leaving 10 bases unmatched. The length of the CDR3 is 16 residues. The CDR3 coding sequence is TGTGCCAGCAGTGATAGAGGACAGGGAGATGCCAATGAGCAGTTCTTC. Translating gives CASSDRGQGDANEQFF.

The rearrangement links TRBV6-6 to TRBJ2-3; TRBD1 aligns across 11 bases. This CDR3 has 14 amino acids. From germline, CDR1 is MNHNY and CDR2 SVGAGI (reference sequence). V shed 8 bases, J shed 0 bases, and the junction held 1 base outside the gene matches. The CDR3 is CASGTGGSTDTQYF. The CDR3 region has the DNA TGTGCCAGCGGGACAGGGGGTAGCACAGATACGCAGTATTTT.

The chain links TRBV19 to TRBJ2-6; possibly TRBD1 for D (5 bases). CDR3 length equals 13 residues. Trimming stripped 10 bases from V and 1 base from J, with 8 bases between. Germline CDR1 LNHDA, CDR2 SQIVND (reference sequence). CDR3 residues: CATAGSGANVLTF. CDR3 coding DNA: TGTGCCACCGCAGGGTCTGGGGCCAACGTCCTGACTTTC.

The V call is TRBV11-3, the J call TRBJ2-7; a possible D gene is TRBD1 (5 bases). The V end lost 1 base, the J end lost 5 bases, and 12 bases lay between the germline ends. Germline CDR1 SGHNT, CDR2 YENEEA. This CDR3 comprises 14 residues. CDR3 sequence (DNA): TGTGCCAGCAGCTTAGGACAGTTTGGTAACGAGCAGTACTTC. Amino acid sequence: CASSLGQFGNEQYF.

This chain joins TRBV19 and TRBJ2-7, with D tentatively TRBD1 (5 bases). V shed 4 bases and J shed 3 bases, with 10 bases lying between them. The CDR3 is 13 amino acids. Per the germline V gene, CDR1 is LNHDA and CDR2 is SQIVND (reference sequence). CDR3 in DNA: TGTGCCAGTAGTAAACAGGTAAACTACGAGCAGTACTTC. Amino acid sequence: CASSKQVNYEQYF.

DNA of the CDR3: TGTGCCAGCAGTCCCCTCCGGGCTGGGGCCAACGTCCTGACTTTC. Its protein is CASSPLRAGANVLTF. The V call is TRBV27, the J call TRBJ2-6; D uncertain. This CDR3 contains 15 residues. Germline V lookup: CDR1 MNHEY, CDR2 SMNVEV (reference sequence). V gave up 5 bases and J gave up 2 bases, with 10 bases separating them.

The V gene is TRBV3-1 (or the pseudogene TRBV3-2), the J gene TRBJ2-7, with 8 bases matching TRBD1. Germline trimming cut 7 bases from V and 2 bases from J; bases unmatched to any gene: 1. Germline values: CDR1 LGHDT, CDR2 YNNKEL (reference sequence). CDR3 length equals 12 residues. The CDR3 nucleotides read TGTGCCAGCACGGGACAGGCCTACGAGCAGTACTTC. Amino acids: CASTGQAYEQYF.

The V gene is TRBV2, the J gene TRBJ2-5; D might be TRBD2 (6 bases). Germline V lookup: CDR1 SNHLY, CDR2 FYNNEI. Trimming left V 3 bases short and J 1 base short, with 15 bases between. CDR3 length equals 16 residues. CDR3: CASSEKGLATQETQYF. The DNA for the CDR3 is TGTGCCAGCAGTGAGAAAGGCCTAGCGACCCAAGAGACCCAGTACTTC.

This clone was detected a few times. The gene calls are TRBV5-5 and TRBJ1-3, with D unclear. CDR3 length: 16 residues. Trimming left V 0 bases short and J 0 bases short, with 10 bases between. The germline CDR1 and CDR2 sequences are SGHKS and YYEKEE (reference sequence). DNA for the CDR3: TGTGCCAGCAGCTTGGTTAGCAGCAACTCTGGAAACACCATATATTTT. Protein product: CASSLVSSNSGNTIYF. Variable domain in full (rest from reference TRBV5-5 and TRBJ1-3): DAGVTQSPTHLIKTRGQQVTLRCSPISGHKSVSWYQQVLGQGPQFIFQYYEKEERGRGNFPDRFSARQFPNYSSELNVNALLLGDSALYLCASSLVSSNSGNTIYFGEGSWLTVV.

V and J are TRBV2 and TRBJ2-3; TRBD1 matches 9 bases. The ends lost 5 bases at V and 0 bases at J; junction bases unmatched: 6. Germline V CDR1 and CDR2: SNHLY, FYNNEI. The CDR3 totals 16 residues. The CDR3: CASSPRGTGSTDTQYF. CDR3 nucleotide sequence: TGTGCCAGCAGTCCACGGGGGACAGGGAGCACAGATACGCAGTATTTT.

This clone was recorded a few times. The V gene is TRBV2, the J gene TRBJ2-5; maybe TRBD1 (5 bases). There are 14 residues in the CDR3. V was trimmed by 7 bases and J by 5 bases, leaving 17 bases between them. Germline loops: CDR1 SNHLY, CDR2 FYNNEI. The DNA of the CDR3 is TGTGCCAGCACCTTAAGGCAGGGTTCGGAGACCCAGTACTTC. Its translation: CASTLRQGSETQYF.

The gene calls are TRBV9 and TRBJ1-3, with D perhaps matching TRBD1 (5 bases). The CDR3 contains 18 residues. CDR1 and CDR2 from the germline V gene are SGDLS and YYNGEE. Trimming pared 0 bases from V and 0 bases from J, leaving 16 bases between. The CDR3 DNA follows: TGTGCCAGCAGCGTAGCTGTTGTGGAGGGACCCTCTGGAAACACCATATATTTT. Its translation: CASSVAVVEGPSGNTIYF.